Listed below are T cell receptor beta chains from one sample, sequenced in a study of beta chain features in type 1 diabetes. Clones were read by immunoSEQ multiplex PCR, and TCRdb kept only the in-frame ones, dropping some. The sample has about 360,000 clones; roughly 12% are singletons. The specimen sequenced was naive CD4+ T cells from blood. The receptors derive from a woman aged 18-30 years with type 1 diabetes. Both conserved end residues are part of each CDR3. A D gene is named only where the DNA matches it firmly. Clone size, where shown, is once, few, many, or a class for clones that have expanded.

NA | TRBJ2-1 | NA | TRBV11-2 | CASTPSPPHNEQFF | TGTGCCAGCACCCCCTCTCCCCCCCACAATGAGCAGTTCTTC
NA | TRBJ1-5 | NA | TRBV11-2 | CASSRRGGGSNQPQHF | TGTGCCAGCAGCCGTCGAGGGGGGGGAAGCAATCAGCCCCAGCATTTT
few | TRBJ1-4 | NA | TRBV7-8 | CASSLSRWNEKLFF | TGTGCCAGCAGCTTAAGCAGGTGGAATGAAAAACTGTTTTTT
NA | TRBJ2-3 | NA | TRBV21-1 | CASSPPNGLAGADTQYF | TGTGCCAGCAGCCCCCCCAACGGGCTAGCGGGAGCAGATACGCAGTATTTT
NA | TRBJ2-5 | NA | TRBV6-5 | CASSPPRGETQYF | TGTGCCAGCAGTCCCCCCAGGGGAGAGACCCAGTACTTC
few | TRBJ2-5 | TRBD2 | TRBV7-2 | CASSLGLVQETQYF | TGTGCCAGCAGCCTCGGACTAGTCCAAGAGACCCAGTACTTC
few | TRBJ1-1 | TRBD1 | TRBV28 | CASEGQLNTEAFF | TGTGCCAGTGAGGGACAGCTAAACACTGAAGCTTTCTTT
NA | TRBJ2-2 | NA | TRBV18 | CASSPGRTENTGELFF | TGTGCCAGCTCACCAGGAAGGACAGAGAACACCGGGGAGCTGTTTTTT
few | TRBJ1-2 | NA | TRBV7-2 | CASSLYGDGYTF | TGTGCCAGCAGCCTCTACGGAGATGGCTACACCTTC
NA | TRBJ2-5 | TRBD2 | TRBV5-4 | CASSPHPTSRETQYF | TGTGCCAGCAGCCCCCACCCGACTAGCCGGGAGACCCAGTACTTC
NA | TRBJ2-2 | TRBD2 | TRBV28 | CASVTSGTTGELFF | TGTGCCAGCGTTACCAGCGGGACTACCGGGGAGCTGTTTTTT
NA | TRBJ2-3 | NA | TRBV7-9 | CASSLPPTGLRRTDTQYF | TGTGCCAGCAGCTTGCCCCCCACCGGACTGAGGAGGACAGATACGCAGTATTTT
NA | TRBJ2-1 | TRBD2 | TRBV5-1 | CASSLVREVYNEQFF | TGCGCCAGCAGCTTGGTGCGGGAGGTGTACAATGAGCAGTTCTTC
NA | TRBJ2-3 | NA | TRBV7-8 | CASSLGTAGFTDTQYF | TGTGCCAGCAGCTTAGGGACAGCAGGCTTCACAGATACGCAGTATTTT
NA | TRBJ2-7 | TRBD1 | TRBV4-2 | CASSQDMDRVYYEQYF | TGTGCCAGCAGCCAGGATATGGACAGGGTTTACTACGAGCAGTACTTC
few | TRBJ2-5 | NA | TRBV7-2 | CASSRDGWETQYF | TGTGCCAGCAGCCGCGACGGGTGGGAGACCCAGTACTTC
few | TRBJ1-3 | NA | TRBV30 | CAFRGGLISSGNTIYF | TGTGCCTTCCGGGGAGGGTTAATCTCCTCTGGAAACACCATATATTTT
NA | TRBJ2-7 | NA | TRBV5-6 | CASSQKGRTTYEQYF | TGTGCCAGCAGCCAAAAGGGACGGACTACCTACGAGCAGTACTTC